This TCR beta chain is from a study of blood T cell repertoires in COVID-19. Across the study: In each case, the material was cDNA or gDNA derived from T cells, B-cell-depleted T cells, or PBMCs.

Assay used: immunoSEQ multiplex PCR; TCRdb lists only in-frame clones, some missing. The sample lists over 300,000 clones, about 82% occurring once. The CDR3 length is 17 residues. Losses at the gene ends were 2 bases for V and 1 base for J; bases not matched to a gene: 10. Germline-derived CDR1 and CDR2 are LNHNV and YYDKDF (reference sequence). The receptor was isolated from a woman aged 45-65 years with acute or convalescent COVID-19. The rearrangement uses TRBV15 and TRBJ2-7; 8 nucleotides line up with TRBD2. The sequencing sample was made of peripheral blood. The CDR3 nucleotides are TGTGCCACCAGCAGATTTACGGGAGGGCCCATATCCTACGAGCAGTACTTC. Residues: CATSRFTGGPISYEQYF. The whole variable domain, remainder taken from reference TRBV15 and TRBJ2-7, is DAMVIQNPRYQVTQFGKPVTLSCSQTLNHNVMYWYQQKSSQAPKLLFHYYDKDFNNEADTPDNFQSRRPNTSFCFLDIRSPGLGDTAMYLCATSRFTGGPISYEQYFGPGTRLTVT.